The sequence of this TCR beta chain was determined in a study of T cell responses to AZD1222 COVID-19 vaccine. Whole-study context: Second-dose intervals near 4 or 12 weeks were combined.

Study conclusions and caveats: Donors in the cohort were predominantly white British and more often female, and clonal diversity was possibly underestimated. Repertoires were obtained solely post-peak T cell response. Dominant CD4 TCR responses targeted spike regions 160-218 and 743-854.

V was pared by 3 bases and J by 1 base, with 10 bases between. Germline values: CDR1 MGHRA, CDR2 YSYEKL. The CDR3 loop spans 14 amino acids. The data were produced by immunoSEQ multiplex PCR, yet TCRdb's version contains in-frame clones alone and is incomplete. The top ten clones hold roughly 10% of a sample with around 69,000 clones, roughly 84% of them seen once. Of note for this clone: Its antigen is not identified.

This chain connects TRBV4-1 to TRBJ2-7, with D maybe TRBD1 (5 bases). Sample: peripheral blood, taken on day 0 of AZD1222 vaccination. This receptor was obtained from an adult in good health. CDR3 sequence reads: CASSQRQGSYEQYF. The DNA of the CDR3 is TGCGCCAGCAGCCAGAGGCAGGGATCCTACGAGCAGTACTTC.